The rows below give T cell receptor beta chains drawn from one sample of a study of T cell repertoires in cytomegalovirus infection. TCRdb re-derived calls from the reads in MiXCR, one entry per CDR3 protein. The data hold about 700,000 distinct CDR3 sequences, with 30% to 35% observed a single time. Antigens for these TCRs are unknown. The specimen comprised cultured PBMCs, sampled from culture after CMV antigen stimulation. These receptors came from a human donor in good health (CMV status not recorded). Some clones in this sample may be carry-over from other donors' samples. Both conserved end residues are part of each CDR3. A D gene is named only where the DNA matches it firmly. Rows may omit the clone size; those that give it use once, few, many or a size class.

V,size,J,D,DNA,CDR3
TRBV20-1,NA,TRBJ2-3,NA,TGCAGTGCCCAAAGGCGGCAGGGTAACACAGATACGCAGTATTTT,CSAQRRQGNTDTQYF
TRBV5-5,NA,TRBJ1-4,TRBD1,TGTGCCAGCAGCCCATTCCAGGGGGGTAATGAAAAACTGTTTTTT,CASSPFQGGNEKLFF
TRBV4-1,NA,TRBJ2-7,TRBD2,TGCGCCAGCAGCCAAGGAGCGGGGGGCCTGTACGAGCAGTACTTC,CASSQGAGGLYEQYF
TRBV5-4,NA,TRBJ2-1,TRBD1,TGTGCCAGTGGGGACAGGGAGGTCCCCTACAATGAGCAGTTCTTC,CASGDREVPYNEQFF
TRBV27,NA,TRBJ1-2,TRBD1,TGTGCCAGCTCAGGGGGTGGACTTGGGTACACCTTC,CASSGGGLGYTF
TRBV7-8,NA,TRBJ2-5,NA,TGTGCCAGCAGCTCTGATTGGAGGGGGAGAGAGACCCAGTACTTC,CASSSDWRGRETQYF
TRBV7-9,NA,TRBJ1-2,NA,TGTGCCAGCAGCCCCGAGGGTTGGGCAGAAGGCTATGGCTACACCTTC,CASSPEGWAEGYGYTF
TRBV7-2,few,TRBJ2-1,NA,TGTGCCAGCAGCTCGGGGGTCCTCAATGAGCAGTTCTTC,CASSSGVLNEQFF
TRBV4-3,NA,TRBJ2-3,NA,TGCGCCAGCAGCCAAGATCCGTTGTCTACCTCTAGCCCAGATACGCAGTATTTT,CASSQDPLSTSSPDTQYF
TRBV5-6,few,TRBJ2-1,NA,TGTGCCAGCAGCCGGCTGGCGGGACCGTCCTACAATGAGCAGTTCTTC,CASSRLAGPSYNEQFF
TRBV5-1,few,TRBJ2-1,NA,TGCGCCAGCCTCGCTTATGGCGGGAAGGAAGGTGAGCAGTTCTTC,CASLAYGGKEGEQFF
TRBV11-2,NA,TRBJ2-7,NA,TGTGCCAGCAGCCCCCGGGACAAGAGCTCCTACGAGCAGTACTTC,CASSPRDKSSYEQYF
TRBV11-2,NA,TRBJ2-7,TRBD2,TGTGCCAGCAGCTTAGATCCGCTGGGGGGGTACGGATACGAGCAGTACTTC,CASSLDPLGGYGYEQYF
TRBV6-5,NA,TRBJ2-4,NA,TGTGCCAGCAGTTACGGCAGGCTAGCCAAAAACATTCAGTACTTC,CASSYGRLAKNIQYF
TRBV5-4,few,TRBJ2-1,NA,TGTGCCAGCAGCTTAAAAGCGGAGGAAAATGAGCAGTTCTTC,CASSLKAEENEQFF
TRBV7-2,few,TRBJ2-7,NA,TGTGCCAGCAGCCCCGGTTTTACTAGGTCCTACGAGCAGTACTTC,CASSPGFTRSYEQYF
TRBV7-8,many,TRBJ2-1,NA,TGTGCCAGCAGCTTAGTTCGGGTTCAGCGGTCGAGCTCCTACAATGAGCAGTTCTTC,CASSLVRVQRSSSYNEQFF